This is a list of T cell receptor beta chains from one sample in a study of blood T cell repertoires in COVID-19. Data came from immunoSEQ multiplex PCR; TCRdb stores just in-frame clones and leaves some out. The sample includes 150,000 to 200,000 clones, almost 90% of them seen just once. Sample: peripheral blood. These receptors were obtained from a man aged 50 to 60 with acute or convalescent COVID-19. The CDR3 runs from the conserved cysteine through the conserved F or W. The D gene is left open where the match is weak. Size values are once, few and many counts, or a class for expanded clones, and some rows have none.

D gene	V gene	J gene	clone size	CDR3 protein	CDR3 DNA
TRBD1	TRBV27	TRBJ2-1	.	CASSLRGQPYNEQFF	TGTGCCAGCAGTTTACGGGGACAGCCCTACAATGAGCAGTTCTTC
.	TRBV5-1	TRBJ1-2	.	CASSQGIYGYTF	TGCGCCAGCAGCCAGGGGATCTACGGCTACACCTTC
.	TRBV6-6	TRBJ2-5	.	CASSPGQLRMGTQYF	TGTGCCAGCAGCCCCGGACAGTTAAGAATGGGGACCCAGTACTTC
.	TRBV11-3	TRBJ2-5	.	CASSRDTQETQYF	TGTGCCAGCAGCCGGGACACCCAAGAGACCCAGTACTTC
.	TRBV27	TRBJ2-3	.	CASSLGLTSTDTQYF	TGTGCCAGCAGTTTAGGTCTGACTAGCACAGATACGCAGTATTTT
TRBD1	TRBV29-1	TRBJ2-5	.	CSVGHGTGLVTQYF	TGCAGCGTAGGACACGGGACAGGGCTTGTGACCCAGTACTTC
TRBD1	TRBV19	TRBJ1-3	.	CASTRDRERNTIYF	TGTGCCAGTACCCGGGACAGGGAACGAAACACCATATATTTT
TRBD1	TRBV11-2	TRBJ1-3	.	CASSITRDSQSTIYF	TGTGCCAGCAGCATCACCCGGGACAGCCAGAGCACCATATATTTT
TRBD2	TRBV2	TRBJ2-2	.	CASSESGRAAGELFF	TGTGCCAGCAGTGAGAGCGGGAGGGCCGCCGGGGAGCTGTTTTTT
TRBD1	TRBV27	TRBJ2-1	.	CASQPTGAKSYNEQFF	TGTGCCAGCCAACCCACAGGGGCTAAGTCCTACAATGAGCAGTTCTTC
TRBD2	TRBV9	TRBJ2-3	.	CASSGPSGMITGTDTQYF	TGTGCCAGCAGCGGGCCGAGCGGGATGATCACGGGCACAGATACGCAGTATTTT
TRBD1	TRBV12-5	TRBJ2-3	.	CASGLGRTGEDTQYF	TGTGCTAGTGGTTTGGGACGGACAGGGGAGGATACGCAGTATTTT
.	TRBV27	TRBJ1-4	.	CASSYRAWDATNEKLFF	TGTGCCAGCAGTTACAGGGCGTGGGATGCAACTAATGAAAAACTGTTTTTT
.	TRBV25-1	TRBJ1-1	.	CASTAGSMNTEAFF	TGTGCCAGCACGGCAGGGTCCATGAACACTGAAGCTTTCTTT
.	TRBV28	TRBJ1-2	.	CASREALDYGYTF	TGTGCCAGCAGGGAGGCGCTGGACTATGGCTACACCTTC
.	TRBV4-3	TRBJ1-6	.	CASSQDRGMGSPLHF	TGCGCCAGCAGCCAAGATCGGGGTATGGGTTCACCCCTCCACTTT
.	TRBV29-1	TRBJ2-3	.	CSVGAGSAHTDTQYF	TGCAGCGTTGGCGCGGGGTCCGCCCACACAGATACGCAGTATTTT
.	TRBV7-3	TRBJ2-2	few	CASSPVWPGELFF	TGTGCCAGCAGCCCCGTTTGGCCCGGGGAGCTGTTTTTT
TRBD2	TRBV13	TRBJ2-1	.	CASSPGLENEQFF	TGTGCCAGCAGCCCCGGACTAGAAAATGAGCAGTTCTTC
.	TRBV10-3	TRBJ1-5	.	CAISASDGNSNQPQHF	TGTGCCATCAGTGCCTCCGACGGGAATAGCAATCAGCCCCAGCATTTT
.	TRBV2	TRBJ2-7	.	CASSDQGIGEQYF	TGTGCCAGCAGTGATCAGGGGATCGGGGAGCAGTACTTC
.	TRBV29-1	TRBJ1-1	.	CSGRRDYNTEAFF	TGCAGCGGTCGCAGGGATTACAACACTGAAGCTTTCTTT
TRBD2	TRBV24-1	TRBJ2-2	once	CATSDPTSATGELFF	TGTGCCACCAGTGACCCGACTAGCGCCACCGGGGAGCTGTTTTTT
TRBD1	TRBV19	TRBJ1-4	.	CASTATGFSNVVLGVELFF	TGTGCCAGTACCGCGACAGGGTTTTCCAACGTAGTATTGGGAGTGGAACTGTTTTTT
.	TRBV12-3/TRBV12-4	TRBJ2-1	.	CASSFWEEQFF	TGTGCCAGCAGTTTCTGGGAGGAACAGTTCTTC
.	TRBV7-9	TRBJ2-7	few	CASSLEADYEQYF	TGTGCCAGCAGCTTAGAGGCGGACTACGAGCAGTACTTC
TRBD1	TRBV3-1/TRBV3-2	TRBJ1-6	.	CASSQRGQANSPLHF	TGTGCCAGCAGCCAGAGAGGACAGGCGAATTCACCCCTCCACTTT
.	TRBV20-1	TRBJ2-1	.	CSANREDEQFF	TGCAGTGCTAATAGGGAGGATGAGCAGTTCTTC
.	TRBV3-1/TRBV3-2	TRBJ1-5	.	CASTLAVIGGPQPQHF	TGTGCCAGCACCTTAGCCGTTATTGGAGGTCCACAGCCCCAGCATTTT
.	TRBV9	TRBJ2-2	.	CASSVQGYRTGELFF	TGTGCCAGCAGCGTGCAGGGGTACCGTACCGGGGAGCTGTTTTTT
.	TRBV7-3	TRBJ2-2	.	CASSFQGGSTGELFF	TGTGCCAGCAGCTTCCAGGGGGGTAGTACCGGGGAGCTGTTTTTT
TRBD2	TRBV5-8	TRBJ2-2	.	CASSEGLAGVTGELFF	TGTGCCAGCAGCGAGGGACTAGCGGGAGTCACCGGGGAGCTGTTTTTT
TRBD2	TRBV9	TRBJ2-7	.	CASSTQAGGSIYEQYF	TGTGCCAGCAGCACCCAAGCGGGCGGGAGCATCTACGAGCAGTACTTC
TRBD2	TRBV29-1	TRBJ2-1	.	CSVAPLAGVGNEQFF	TGCAGCGTTGCTCCCCTAGCGGGAGTTGGCAATGAGCAGTTCTTC
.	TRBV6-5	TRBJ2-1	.	CASSYSKDGVHEQFF	TGTGCCAGCAGTTACTCGAAGGACGGGGTACATGAGCAGTTCTTC
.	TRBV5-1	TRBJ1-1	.	CASSLTSMNTEAFF	TGCGCCAGCAGCTTAACCAGTATGAACACTGAAGCTTTCTTT
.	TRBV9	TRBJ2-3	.	CASSARALVDTQYF	TGTGCCAGCAGCGCGAGGGCCCTCGTGGATACGCAGTATTTT
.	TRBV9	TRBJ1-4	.	CASSAKAWRTNEKLFF	TGTGCCAGCAGCGCCAAGGCTTGGAGAACTAATGAAAAACTGTTTTTT
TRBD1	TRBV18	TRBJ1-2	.	CASSTSGQGDYGYTF	TGTGCCAGCTCAACCTCCGGACAGGGTGACTATGGCTACACCTTC
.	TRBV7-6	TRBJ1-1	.	CASSLTLKLTENTEAFF	TGTGCCAGCAGCTTAACCCTAAAACTGACTGAGAACACTGAAGCTTTCTTT
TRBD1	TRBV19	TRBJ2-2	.	CATLTGTGSTGELFF	TGTGCCACCCTGACCGGGACAGGGTCCACCGGGGAGCTGTTTTTT
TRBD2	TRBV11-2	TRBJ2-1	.	CASSQLAGEYNEQFF	TGTGCCAGCAGCCAACTAGCGGGAGAATACAATGAGCAGTTCTTC
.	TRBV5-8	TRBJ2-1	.	CASSLEETSGQFF	TGTGCCAGCAGCTTAGAGGAAACATCGGGGCAGTTCTTC
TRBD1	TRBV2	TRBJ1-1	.	CARRTGDYTEAFF	TGTGCCAGGAGGACAGGGGATTACACTGAAGCTTTCTTT
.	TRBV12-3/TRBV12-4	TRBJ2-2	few	CASRYSGELFF	TGTGCCAGCAGGTACAGCGGGGAGCTGTTTTTT
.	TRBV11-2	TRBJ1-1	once	CASSYGENTEAFF	TGTGCCAGCAGCTACGGGGAGAACACTGAAGCTTTCTTT
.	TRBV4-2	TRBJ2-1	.	CASSQASSARSYNEQFF	TGTGCCAGCAGCCAAGCCTCTAGCGCCCGCTCCTACAATGAGCAGTTCTTC
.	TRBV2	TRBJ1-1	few	CASRDKVGTVHTEAFF	TGTGCCAGCAGGGACAAAGTAGGGACTGTACACACTGAAGCTTTCTTT
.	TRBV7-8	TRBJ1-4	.	CASSAQQGPNEKLFF	TGTGCCAGCAGCGCGCAACAGGGTCCTAATGAAAAACTGTTTTTT
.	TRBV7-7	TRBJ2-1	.	CASSLDRSSYNEQFF	TGTGCCAGCAGCCTAGACAGGAGCTCCTACAATGAGCAGTTCTTC
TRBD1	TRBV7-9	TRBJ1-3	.	CASSRTGTGNSGNTIYF	TGTGCCAGCAGCCGAACCGGGACAGGGAACTCTGGAAACACCATATATTTT
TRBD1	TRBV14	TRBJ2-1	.	CASSQTRDRARGNEQFF	TGTGCCAGCAGCCAGACAAGGGACAGGGCGCGGGGCAATGAGCAGTTCTTC
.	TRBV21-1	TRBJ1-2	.	CAAPRGGGEYGYTF	TGTGCCGCTCCTAGAGGAGGGGGCGAGTATGGCTACACCTTC
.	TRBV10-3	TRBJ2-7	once	CAISVGAGNYEQYF	TGTGCCATCAGTGTGGGGGCAGGTAACTACGAGCAGTACTTC
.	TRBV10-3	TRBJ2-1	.	CAIILDRAYNEQFF	TGTGCCATCATCCTGGACAGAGCTTACAATGAGCAGTTCTTC